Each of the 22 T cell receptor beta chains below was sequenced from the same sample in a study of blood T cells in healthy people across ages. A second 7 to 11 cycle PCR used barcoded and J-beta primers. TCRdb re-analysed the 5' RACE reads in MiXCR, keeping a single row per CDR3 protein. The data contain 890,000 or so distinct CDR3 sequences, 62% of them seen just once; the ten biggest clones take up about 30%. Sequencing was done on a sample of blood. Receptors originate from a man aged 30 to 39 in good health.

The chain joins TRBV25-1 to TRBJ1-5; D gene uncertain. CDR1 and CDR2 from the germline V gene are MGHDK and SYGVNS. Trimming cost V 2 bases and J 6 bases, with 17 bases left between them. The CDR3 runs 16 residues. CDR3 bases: TGTGCCAGCAGTGAAGCGGGTCCGACCCCCGGTCAGCCCCAGCATTTT. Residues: CASSEAGPTPGQPQHF. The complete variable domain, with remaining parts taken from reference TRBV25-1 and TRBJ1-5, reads EADIYQTPRYLVIGTGKKITLECSQTMGHDKMYWYQQDPGMELHLIHYSYGVNSTEKGDLSSESTVSRIRTEHFPLTLESARPSHTSQYLCASSEAGPTPGQPQHFGDGTRLSIL.

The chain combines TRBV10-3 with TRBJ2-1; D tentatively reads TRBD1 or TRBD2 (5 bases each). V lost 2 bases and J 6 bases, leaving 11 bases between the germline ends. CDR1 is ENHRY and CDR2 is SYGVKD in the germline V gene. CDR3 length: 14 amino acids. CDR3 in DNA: TGTGCCATCAGTGAGAGTTTGGGGGTCAATGAGCAGTTCTTC. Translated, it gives CAISESLGVNEQFF.

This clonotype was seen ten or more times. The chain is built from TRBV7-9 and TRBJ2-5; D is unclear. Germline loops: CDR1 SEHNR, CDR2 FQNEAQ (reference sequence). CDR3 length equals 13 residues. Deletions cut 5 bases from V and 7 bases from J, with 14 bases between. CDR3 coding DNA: TGTGCCAGCAGCCCCGGTTCCGTTTGGACCCAGTACTTC. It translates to CASSPGSVWTQYF.

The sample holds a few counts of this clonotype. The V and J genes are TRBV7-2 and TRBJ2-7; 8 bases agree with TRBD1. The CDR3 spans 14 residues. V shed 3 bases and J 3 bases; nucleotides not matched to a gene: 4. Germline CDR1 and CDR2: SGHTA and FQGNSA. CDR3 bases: TGTGCCAGCAGCTTCGGGACAGGCCACTACGAGCAGTACTTC. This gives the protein CASSFGTGHYEQYF.

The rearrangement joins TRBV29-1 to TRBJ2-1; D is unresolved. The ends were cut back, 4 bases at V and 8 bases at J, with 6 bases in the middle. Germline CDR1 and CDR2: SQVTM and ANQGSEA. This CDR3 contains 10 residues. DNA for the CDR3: TGCAGCGTTGTGGGCGATGAGCAGTTCTTC. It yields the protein CSVVGDEQFF.

The CDR3 nucleotides are TGTGCCAGCAGAAAGACTAGCGGGGGGGTAAATGAGCAGTTCTTC. Protein sequence: CASRKTSGGVNEQFF. This chain links TRBV2 with TRBJ2-1; 14 bases are shared with TRBD2. The CDR3 consists of 15 residues. CDR1 and CDR2 from the germline V gene are SNHLY and FYNNEI. V was pared by 6 bases and J by 7 bases, with 5 bases of the junction left unmatched.

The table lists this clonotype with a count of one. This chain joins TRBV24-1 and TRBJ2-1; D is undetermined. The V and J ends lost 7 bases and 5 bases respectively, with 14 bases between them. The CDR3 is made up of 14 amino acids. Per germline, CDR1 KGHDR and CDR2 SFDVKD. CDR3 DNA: TGTGCCACCAGAGGAGAAATCCCTAACAATGAGCAGTTCTTC. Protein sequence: CATRGEIPNNEQFF.

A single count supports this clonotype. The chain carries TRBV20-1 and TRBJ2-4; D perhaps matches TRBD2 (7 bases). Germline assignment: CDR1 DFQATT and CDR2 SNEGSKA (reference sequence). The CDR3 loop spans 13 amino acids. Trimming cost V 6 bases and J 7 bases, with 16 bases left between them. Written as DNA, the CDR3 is TGCAGTGCAGGGGGGGGGTACGCGAACATTCAGTACTTC. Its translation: CSAGGGYANIQYF.

The CDR3: CASSPYDRGGQPQHF. The CDR3 DNA is TGTGCCAGCAGCCCTTATGACAGGGGTGGACAGCCCCAGCATTTT. The chain has TRBV3-1 and TRBJ1-5, with 8 positions matching TRBD1. The CDR3 runs to 15 residues. J lost 7 bases, V lost 4 bases, and 9 bases had no gene match. The germline V gene has CDR1 LGHDT and CDR2 YNNKEL (reference sequence).

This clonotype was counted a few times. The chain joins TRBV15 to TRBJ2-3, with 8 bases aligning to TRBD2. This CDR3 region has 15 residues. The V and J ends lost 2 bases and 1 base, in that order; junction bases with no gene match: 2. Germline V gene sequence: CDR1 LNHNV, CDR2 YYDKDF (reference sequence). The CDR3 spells CATSRKTSGTDTQYF. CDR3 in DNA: TGTGCCACCAGCAGAAAGACTAGCGGCACAGATACGCAGTATTTT.

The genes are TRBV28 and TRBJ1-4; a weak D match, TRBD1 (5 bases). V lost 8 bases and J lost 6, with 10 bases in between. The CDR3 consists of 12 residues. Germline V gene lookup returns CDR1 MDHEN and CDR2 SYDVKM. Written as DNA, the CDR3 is TGTGCCAGCGGGACTCAGGATGAAAAACTGTTTTTT. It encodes CASGTQDEKLFF.

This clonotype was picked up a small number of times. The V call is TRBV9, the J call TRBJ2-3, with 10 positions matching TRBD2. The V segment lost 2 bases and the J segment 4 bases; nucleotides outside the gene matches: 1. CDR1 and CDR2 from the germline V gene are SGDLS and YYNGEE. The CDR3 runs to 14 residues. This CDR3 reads CASSVGLAADTQYF. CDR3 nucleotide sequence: TGTGCCAGCAGCGTTGGACTAGCGGCAGATACGCAGTATTTT.

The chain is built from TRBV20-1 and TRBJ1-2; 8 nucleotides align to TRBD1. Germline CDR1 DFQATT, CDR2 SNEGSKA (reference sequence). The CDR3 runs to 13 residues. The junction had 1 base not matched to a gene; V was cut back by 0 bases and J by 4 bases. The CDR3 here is CSARETGVYGYTF. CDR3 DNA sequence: TGCAGTGCTAGAGAGACAGGGGTCTATGGCTACACCTTC.

CDR3: CASSELSQNNSPLHF. The CDR3 DNA follows: TGTGCCAGCAGTGAACTGAGTCAAAATAATTCACCCCTCCACTTT. The chain links TRBV2 to TRBJ1-6; D remains ambiguous. Germline V CDR1 and CDR2: SNHLY, FYNNEI. With 2 bases removed from V and 5 bases from J, the gap between germline ends came to 10 bases. The CDR3 has 15 amino acids.

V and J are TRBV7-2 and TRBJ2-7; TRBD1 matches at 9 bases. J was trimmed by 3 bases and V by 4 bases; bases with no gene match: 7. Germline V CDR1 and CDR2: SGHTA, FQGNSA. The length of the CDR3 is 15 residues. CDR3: CASSSPGTGNYEQYF. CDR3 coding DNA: TGTGCCAGCAGCTCGCCCGGGACAGGGAACTACGAGCAGTACTTC.

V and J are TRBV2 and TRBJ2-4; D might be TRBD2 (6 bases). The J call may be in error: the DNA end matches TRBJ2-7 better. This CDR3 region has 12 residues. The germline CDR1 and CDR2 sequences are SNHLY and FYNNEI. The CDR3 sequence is CASSGRDGEQYF. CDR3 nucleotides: TGTGCCAGCAGTGGGAGGGATGGCGAGCAGTACTTC.

The CDR3 here is CASSSAEGVQVTQYF. DNA for the CDR3: TGCGCCAGCAGCTCGGCGGAGGGTGTTCAAGTTACGCAGTATTTT. The V gene is TRBV5-1, the J gene TRBJ2-3, with a tentative D call TRBD2 (6 bases). Per the germline V gene, CDR1 is SGHRS and CDR2 is YFSETQ. CDR3 size: 15 residues. V was cut by 3 bases and J by 8 bases, with 19 bases left in between.

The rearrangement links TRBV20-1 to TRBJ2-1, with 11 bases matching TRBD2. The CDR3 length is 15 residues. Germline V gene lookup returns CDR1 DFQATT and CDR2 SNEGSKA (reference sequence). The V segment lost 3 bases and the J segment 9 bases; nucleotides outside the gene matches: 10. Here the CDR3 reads CSASRLRLAGSEQFF. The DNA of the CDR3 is TGCAGTGCTAGTCGGTTGAGACTAGCGGGGTCTGAGCAGTTCTTC.

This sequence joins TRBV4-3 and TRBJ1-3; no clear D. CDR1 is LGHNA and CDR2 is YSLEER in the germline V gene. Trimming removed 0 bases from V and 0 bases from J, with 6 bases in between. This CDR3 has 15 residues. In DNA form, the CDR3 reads TGCGCCAGCAGCCAAGATCACCCCTCTGGAAACACCATATATTTT. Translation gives CASSQDHPSGNTIYF.

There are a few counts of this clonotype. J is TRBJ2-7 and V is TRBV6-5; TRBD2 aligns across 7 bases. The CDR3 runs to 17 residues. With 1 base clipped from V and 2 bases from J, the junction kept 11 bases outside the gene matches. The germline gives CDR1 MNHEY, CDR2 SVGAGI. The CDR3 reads CASSYFPSGGITYEQYF. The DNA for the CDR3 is TGTGCCAGCAGTTACTTCCCTAGCGGAGGTATAACCTACGAGCAGTACTTC.

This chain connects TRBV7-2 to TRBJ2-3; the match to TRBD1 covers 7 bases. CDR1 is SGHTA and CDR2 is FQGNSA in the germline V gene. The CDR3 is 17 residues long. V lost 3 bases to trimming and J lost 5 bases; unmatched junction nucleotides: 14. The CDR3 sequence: CASSFNGQGVAGDTQYF. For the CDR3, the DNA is TGTGCCAGCAGCTTTAACGGCCAGGGGGTAGCTGGAGATACGCAGTATTTT.

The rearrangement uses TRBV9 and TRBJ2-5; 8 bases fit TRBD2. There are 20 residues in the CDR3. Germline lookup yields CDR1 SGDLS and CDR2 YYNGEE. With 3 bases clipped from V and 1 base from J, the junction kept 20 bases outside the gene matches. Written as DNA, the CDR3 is TGTGCCAGCAGCGCCCCGGTTGGGCTGGCGGGGGGACTCCTCCAAGAGACCCAGTACTTC. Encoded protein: CASSAPVGLAGGLLQETQYF.